The source of this TCR beta chain is a study of blood T cell repertoires in COVID-19. Across the whole study: From the United States, Italy and Spain came samples of acute and convalescent COVID-19. Sources were T cells, B-cell-depleted T cells, or PBMCs; the material itself was cDNA or gDNA.

In the authors' workflow: Estimation of nucleated cell counts was performed using reference gene primer amplification. Generated by immunoSEQ multiplex PCR, the TCRdb table keeps only in-frame clones and is missing some. The D gene and trimming were derived from the DNA, and the V and J assignments and clone size from that table. This sample has 150,000 to 200,000 clones, with roughly 83% found just once. The germline CDR1 and CDR2 sequences are LGHNA and YSLEER. V gave up 1 base and J gave up 5 bases, with 5 bases separating them. The CDR3 runs to 13 residues. Material for sequencing was peripheral blood. V usage is TRBV4-3 and J usage is TRBJ1-4; D call uncertain. The sequence derives from a woman at least 80 years old with active or convalescent COVID-19. CDR3 DNA: TGCGCCAGCAGCCAAGCCCAAAATGAAAAACTGTTTTTT. Translating gives CASSQAQNEKLFF.